This entry describes one T cell receptor beta chain. Its antigen is currently unknown. The junction shows a germline mismatch at one end, possibly a read error. The same CDR3 is also encoded by other DNA sequences in this sample. This sample stems from a study of radiotherapy plus CTLA-4 blockade in lung cancer. Sequencing was performed with immunoSEQ multiplex PCR; in TCRdb, only in-frame clones are kept and a portion is missing. The table records 55,000 to 65,000 clones, roughly 76% of them present only once. CDR1 and CDR2 from the germline V gene are SGHAT and FQNNGV. This CDR3 is built from 16 residues. Overall study results and limits: In blood, TCR clones derived from the tumor expanded after radiotherapy plus ipilimumab.

The TCR comes from a human donor with non-small cell lung cancer who had a complete response to radiotherapy plus ipilimumab. The specimen was peripheral blood, collected from a patient treated with radiotherapy plus ipilimumab. The chain employs TRBV11-2 and TRBJ2-6; D may be TRBD1 (5 bases). The CDR3 bases are TGTGCCAGCAGCTTATCTCAGGTCTCTGGGGCCAATGTCCTGACTTTC. Encoded protein: CASSLSQVSGANVLTF.